This TCR beta chain was sequenced for a study of regulatory T cells in long-lasting Graves disease listed by TCRdb under 2021. The study in broad terms: Antithyroid drugs had been taken for less than 3 months by newly diagnosed Graves' disease patients. This study used TCR sequencing and RNA sequencing of peripheral blood to compare persistent Graves' disease patients against newly diagnosed Graves' disease patients. The study took place in China and was registered as a clinical trial. A total of some 35 samples underwent TCR sequencing, from about 13 patients with persistent Graves' disease and 20 or so patients with newly diagnosed Graves' disease. Results and caveats for the whole study, not just this receptor: As a limitation, the authors acknowledged that the small sample size may reduce accuracy. Only the TCR beta chain was sequenced and analyzed. A larger number of public clonotypes was shared among persistent patients (2,741) than among newly diagnosed patients (about 990). Preferential use of TRBV28, TRBJ1-2 and TRBJ2-5 was observed in persistent disease, whereas TRBV20-1 and TRBJ2-1 were favored in newly diagnosed disease. Only peripheral blood was studied, because thyroid tissue, the primary lesion, was inaccessible. Compared with newly diagnosed patients, persistent Graves' disease patients had lower TCR Shannon entropy and fewer highly expanded clones, which suggests clonal expansion.

About this clonotype: Which antigen it targets is not known. A read error is likely here: a far larger clone is one base away.

From the cysteine up to the phenylalanine, the CDR3 has a length of 15 residues. The retained sequence is limited to the CDR3, 45 bases, with the frame set at the first base. Trimming removed 5 bases from V and 7 bases from J, leaving 21 bases between the germline ends. The germline V gene (reference sequence) provides CDR1 LNHDA and CDR2 SQIVND. Receptor libraries were prepared by multiplex PCR. The instrument was an Illumina HiSeq 4000. CDR3 regions were amplified by Arm-PCR with iRepertoire HTBI primers to construct TCR beta libraries. Before sequencing, the PCR products went through gel purification. The source study handled its data this way. Gene usage analysis of CDR3 amino acid clonotypes used the approximately 56 TRBV and approximately 13 TRBJ segments found across samples. COPE and FqMerger were used to merge filtered high-quality paired reads into contigs. BLAST was used to align contigs to IMGT TRBV, TRBD and TRBJ reference genes, with CDR3 defined following IMGT. Any clonotype with a frequency above 0.1% was classified as a highly expanded clone. Shannon entropy served as the measure of repertoire diversity, while the Gini coefficient captured V-J evenness. A clonotype found in more than one individual was treated as public. TCRdb trimmed public reads at Q25 via fastp, called clones via MiXCR and kept in-frame beta chains. CDR3 protein duplicates are merged, each entry listing the most common genes and DNA. TCRdb's processing, not the study's, gives the V and J calls here. The sample table lists about 420,000 distinct CDR3 sequences, about 15% of them with a count of one. The ten largest make up less than 30% of the sample.

The sample's time point label, decoded: newly diagnosed GD, antithyroid drugs for less than 3 months. For both TCR sequencing and RNA sequencing, RNA was extracted from PBMCs using TRIzol. The diagnosis of Graves' disease followed American Thyroid Association guidelines. Recruitment of patients was carried out at an endocrinology department in Xi'an, China. Each patient gave roughly 10 milliliters of peripheral blood, collected in an EDTA anticoagulant tube. Ficoll Paque Plus density gradient separation was used to isolate PBMCs, and no additional T cell sorting was done. An Agilent 2100 Bioanalyzer and agarose gel were used to assess RNA quality, and a NanoDrop 2000 was used to measure RNA concentration. The sample also formed part of further work on T cells in Graves' hyperthyroidism and ophthalmopathy. The second study's authors report: A patient counted as having stable Graves' hyperthyroidism if no progression to ophthalmopathy occurred over 18 months of follow-up. The hyperthyroidism patients were between 18 and 65 years old and newly diagnosed, with a disease duration of less than 2 months. The study excluded patients with uncontrolled infections, other autoimmune diseases, pregnancy or lactation. Clinical symptoms, serum thyroxine and TRAb, thyroid ultrasound, and orbital computed tomography formed the basis for the diagnoses. For the first round of RT-PCR on the TCR CDR3, the HTBI primer set was used together with the Qiagen OneStep RT-PCR kit. Most expanded thyroid clonotypes (frequency above 0.001) were also found in blood, which suggests that blood repertoires may mirror thyroid immune responses. Ophthalmopathy was separated from stable hyperthyroidism by a 13 V-J signature model, with over 85% sensitivity and roughly 84% specificity obtained in cross-validation and 80%/75% obtained in testing. In validation, the model predicted progression to ophthalmopathy with approximately 70% sensitivity and less than 80% specificity, a median of 6.5 months before onset. TCR V-J signatures able to tell the groups apart were searched for in a discovery cohort of approximately 95 patients, of whom over 40 had Graves' ophthalmopathy and roughly 59 had stable Graves' hyperthyroidism. Prospective prediction of ophthalmopathy was tested in an independent validation cohort of under 20 hyperthyroidism patients and 15 to 17 patients who later progressed to ophthalmopathy. The roughly 90 discovery patients were divided at random into training and test sets in a 7:3 ratio. The study also compared thyroid tissue and blood T-cell repertoires from five or six Graves' hyperthyroidism patients. After sampling, hyperthyroidism patients received methimazole starting at 30 mg daily, and ophthalmopathy patients received high-dose intravenous methylprednisolone. Libraries were constructed in a second round of multiplex PCR, after which size selection and purification were carried out. Sequencing of the libraries was done on an Illumina HiSeq2000 using paired-end 100 bp reads. SOAPnuke was used to process the raw data, removing reads that contained adapters or uncalled bases, had a mean Phred below 15, or lacked an exact match to the constant primer or identifier. COPE v1.2.5 was used to merge the high-quality paired reads, and each unique nucleotide sequence was defined as a clonotype. Clonotypes were aligned to IMGT TRBV, TRBD and TRBJ reference segments using MiTCR v1.1. The analysis included only V-J combinations with a frequency above 0.0001, which together covered roughly 99% of the repertoires. The TCS score was defined as the ratio of F50 (clonal expansion) to E x V (chaos), calculated using BLOSUM62-based TCRdist between CDR3 peptides within each V-J. Welch's t-statistics and random forest reduced roughly 530 V-J features to roughly 13, which were used in a naive Bayes classifier (R e1071). No statistical method was used to fix the sample size in advance, and group allocation was not hidden from the investigators. According to the paper, TCR Vbeta CDR3 sequencing was carried out on 135 peripheral blood samples, which came from approximately 43 ophthalmopathy, under 80 hyperthyroidism and approximately 17 progressor patients.

The receptor chain draws on TRBV19 and TRBJ2-7, and the D gene may be TRBD1, 6 bases matching. Source: peripheral blood mononuclear cells (PBMCs), taken at new diagnosis, from a patient treated with antithyroid drugs. The sequence derives from a young woman with Graves disease. Donor details come from another sample of the same person, matched by shared clones. The CDR3: CASSGLGARYNEQYF. The sequence in DNA is TGTGCCAGTAGTGGCTTGGGGGCAAGGTACAATGAGCAGTACTTC. The variable domain in full, with residues beyond the CDR3 obtained from the reference TRBV19 and TRBJ2-7 genes, is DGGITQSPKYLFRKEGQNVTLSCEQNLNHDAMYWYRQDPGQGLRLIYYSQIVNDFQKGDIAEGYSVSREKKESFPLTVTSAQKNPTAFYLCASSGLGARYNEQYFGPGTRLTVT.